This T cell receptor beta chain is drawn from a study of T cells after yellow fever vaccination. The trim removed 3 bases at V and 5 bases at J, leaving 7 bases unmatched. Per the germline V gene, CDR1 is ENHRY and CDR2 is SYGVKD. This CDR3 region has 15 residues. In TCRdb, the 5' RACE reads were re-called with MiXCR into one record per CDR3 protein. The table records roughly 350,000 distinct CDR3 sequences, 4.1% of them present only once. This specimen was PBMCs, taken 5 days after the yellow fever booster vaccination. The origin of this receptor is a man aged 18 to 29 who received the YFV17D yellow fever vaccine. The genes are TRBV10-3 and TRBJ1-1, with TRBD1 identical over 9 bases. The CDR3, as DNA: TGTGCCATCAGTGACCTCGGACAGGGGAGGACTGAAGCTTTCTTT. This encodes CAISDLGQGRTEAFF.